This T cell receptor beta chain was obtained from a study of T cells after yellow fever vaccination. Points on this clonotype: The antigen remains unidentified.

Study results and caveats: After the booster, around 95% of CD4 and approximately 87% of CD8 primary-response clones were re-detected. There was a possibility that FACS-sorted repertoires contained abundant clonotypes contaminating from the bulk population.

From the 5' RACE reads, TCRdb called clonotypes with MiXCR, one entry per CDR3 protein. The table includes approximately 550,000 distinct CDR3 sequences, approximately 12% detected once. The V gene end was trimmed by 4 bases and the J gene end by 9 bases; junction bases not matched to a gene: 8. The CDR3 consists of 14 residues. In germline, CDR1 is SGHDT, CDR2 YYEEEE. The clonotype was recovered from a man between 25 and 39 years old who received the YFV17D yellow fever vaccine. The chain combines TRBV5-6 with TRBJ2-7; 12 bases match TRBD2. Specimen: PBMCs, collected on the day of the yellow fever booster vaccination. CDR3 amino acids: CASSPASGRAGQYF. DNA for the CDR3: TGTGCCAGCAGCCCTGCTAGCGGGAGGGCCGGGCAGTACTTC.